This T cell receptor (beta chain) stems from a study of blood T cell repertoires in COVID-19. V lost 3 bases and J 6 bases, leaving 12 bases between the germline ends. The CDR3 is 14 residues long. Germline V lookup: CDR1 KGHDR, CDR2 SFDVKD. Original processing notes: Using reference gene primer amplification, nucleated cell counts were estimated. Only in-frame clones appear in the TCRdb table, and some are missing; sequencing was by immunoSEQ multiplex PCR. The V and J calls and clone size were taken over from that table, and D and trimming were inferred from the DNA. The sample lists fewer than 90,000 clones, roughly 86% occurring once.

The clonotype comes from a man between 70 and 80 years old with acute or convalescent COVID-19. Sequenced: peripheral blood. The gene calls are TRBV24-1 and TRBJ2-3; D is unresolved. Written as DNA, the CDR3 is TGTGCCACCAGTGATCCCCTGGGCGAGGATACGCAGTATTTT. Residues: CATSDPLGEDTQYF.